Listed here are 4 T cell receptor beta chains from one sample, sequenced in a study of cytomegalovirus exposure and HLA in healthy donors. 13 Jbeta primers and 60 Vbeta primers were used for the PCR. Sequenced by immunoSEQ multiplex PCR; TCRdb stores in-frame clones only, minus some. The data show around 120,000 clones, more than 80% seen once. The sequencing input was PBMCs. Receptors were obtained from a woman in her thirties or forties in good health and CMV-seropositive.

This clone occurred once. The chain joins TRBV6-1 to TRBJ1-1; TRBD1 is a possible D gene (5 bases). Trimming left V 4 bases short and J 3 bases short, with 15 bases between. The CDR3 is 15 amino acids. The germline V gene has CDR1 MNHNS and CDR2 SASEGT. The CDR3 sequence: CASSATREKDTEAFF. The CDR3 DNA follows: TGTGCCAGCAGTGCCACCAGGGAAAAGGACACTGAAGCTTTCTTT.

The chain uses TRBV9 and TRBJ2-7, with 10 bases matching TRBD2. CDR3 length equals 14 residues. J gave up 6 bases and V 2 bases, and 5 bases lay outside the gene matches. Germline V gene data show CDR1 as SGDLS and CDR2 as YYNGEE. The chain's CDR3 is CASSVTSGPREQYF. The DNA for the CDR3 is TGTGCCAGCAGCGTGACTAGCGGGCCTCGCGAGCAGTACTTC.

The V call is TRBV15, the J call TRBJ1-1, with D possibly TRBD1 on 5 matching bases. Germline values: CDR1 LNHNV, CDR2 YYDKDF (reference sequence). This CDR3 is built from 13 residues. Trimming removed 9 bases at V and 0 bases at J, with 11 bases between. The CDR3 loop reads CATQGLLNTEAFF. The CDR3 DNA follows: TGTGCCACGCAGGGATTATTGAACACTGAAGCTTTCTTT.

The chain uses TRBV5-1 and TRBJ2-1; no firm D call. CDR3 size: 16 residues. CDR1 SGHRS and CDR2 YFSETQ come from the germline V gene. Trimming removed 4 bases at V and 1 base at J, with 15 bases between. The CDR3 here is CASSDPGGRSYNEQFF. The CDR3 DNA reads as TGCGCCAGCAGCGACCCCGGCGGAAGGTCCTACAATGAGCAGTTCTTC.